Following are 19 T cell receptor beta chains from one sample sequenced in a study of blood T cell repertoires in COVID-19. Sequencing was performed with immunoSEQ multiplex PCR; in TCRdb, only in-frame clones are kept and a portion is missing. The table lists around 150,000 clones, 80% of them singletons. What was sequenced was PBMCs or T cells enriched from blood (not recorded which). Receptors were obtained from a woman aged 55-75 years who had recovered from COVID-19.

The rearrangement joins TRBV6-6 to TRBJ2-1; no reliable D call. CDR3 length equals 14 residues. Germline lookup yields CDR1 MNHNY and CDR2 SVGAGI (reference sequence). The germline V and J ends were trimmed by 0 bases and 4 bases, with 7 bases remaining between them. CDR3 DNA: TGTGCCAGCAGTTACTCGAGTGAATACAATGAGCAGTTCTTC. Its protein product is CASSYSSEYNEQFF.

The chain is built from TRBV12-3 or TRBV12-4 and TRBJ1-5; no reliable D call. Trimming removed 3 bases at V and 4 bases at J, with 7 bases between. The CDR3 loop spans 13 amino acids. The CDR3 here is CASSFDGNQPQHF. The CDR3 nucleotides are TGTGCCAGCAGTTTCGACGGGAATCAGCCCCAGCATTTT.

This chain connects TRBV5-4 to TRBJ1-3; TRBD1 aligns across 8 bases. Germline V CDR1 and CDR2: SGHNT, YYREEE (reference sequence). CDR3 length: 18 residues. V gave up 4 bases and J gave up 0 bases; unmatched junction bases: 12. CDR3 in amino acids: CASSLQQGGSFSGNTIYF. The CDR3 DNA is TGTGCCAGCAGCCTCCAACAGGGGGGATCGTTCTCTGGAAACACCATATATTTT.

This chain links TRBV24-1 with TRBJ2-1, with 9 positions matching TRBD1. Trimming removed 3 bases from V and 5 bases from J; junction bases left unmatched: 4. CDR1 is KGHDR, CDR2 SFDVKD, per germline. CDR3 length: 15 residues. Here the CDR3 reads CATSDPGQGDNEQFF. The CDR3 coding sequence is TGTGCCACCAGTGATCCGGGACAGGGAGACAATGAGCAGTTCTTC.

V gene TRBV2 combines with J gene TRBJ2-1, with TRBD2 matching 9 bases. V trimming: 3 bases; J trimming: 0 bases; junction bases outside the gene matches: 3. Germline CDR1 reads SNHLY; CDR2 reads FYNNEI. The CDR3 spans 16 residues. DNA of the CDR3: TGTGCCAGCAGTGATCTAGCGGGGAGCTCCTACAATGAGCAGTTCTTC. This encodes CASSDLAGSSYNEQFF. The variable domain in full, with the rest retrieved from reference TRBV2 and TRBJ2-1, is EPEVTQTPSHQVTQMGQEVILRCVPISNHLYFYWYRQILGQKVEFLVSFYNNEISEKSEIFDDQFSVERPDGSNFTLKIRSTKLEDSAMYFCASSDLAGSSYNEQFFGPGTRLTVL.

The chain carries TRBV18 and TRBJ2-4, with D uncertain. The CDR3 totals 14 residues. V was pared by 3 bases and J by 0 bases, with 6 bases between. Germline V gene lookup returns CDR1 KGHSH and CDR2 LQKENI. The CDR3 bases are TGTGCCAGCTCACCTCCCAGAGCCAAAAACATTCAGTACTTC. This sequence encodes CASSPPRAKNIQYF.

V is TRBV18 and J is TRBJ1-3; 8 positions agree with TRBD1. J was trimmed by 4 bases and V by 3 bases; bases with no gene match: 8. Germline V gene lookup returns CDR1 KGHSH and CDR2 LQKENI. The CDR3 spans 16 residues. CDR3 DNA: TGTGCCAGCTCACCTCTCACAGGGGGACTCGGAAACACCATATATTTT. Translated, it gives CASSPLTGGLGNTIYF.

This clone was recorded only once. The chain carries TRBV30 and TRBJ2-1, with D possibly matching TRBD1 (5 bases). The germline V gene encodes CDR1 GTSNPN and CDR2 SVGIG (reference sequence). V dropped 0 bases and J dropped 8 bases, with 11 bases sitting between them. This CDR3 region has 13 residues. DNA for the CDR3: TGTGCCTGGAGTGTAAGGGGTGCTCATGAGCAGTTCTTC. Translated, it gives CAWSVRGAHEQFF.

A note on this clone: One base away lies a much larger clone, so this may be a sequencing read error. J is TRBJ1-1 and V is TRBV9; 8 bases line up with TRBD1. Germline V gene data show CDR1 as SGDLS and CDR2 as YYNGEE. V shed 5 bases, J shed 1 base, and the junction held 1 base outside the gene matches. This CDR3 contains 13 residues. CDR3 sequence: CASRTGENTEAFF. CDR3 nucleotides: TGTGCCAGCAGGACAGGGGAGAACACTGAAGCTTTCTTT. Variable domain in full (rest from reference TRBV9 and TRBJ1-1): DSGVTQTPKHLITATGQRVTLRCSPRSGDLSVYWYQQSLDQGLQFLIQYYNGEERAKGNILERFSAQQFPDLHSELNLSSLELGDSALYFCASRTGENTEAFFGQGTRLTVV.

The rearrangement links TRBV7-2 to TRBJ2-3, with 9 nucleotides matching TRBD2. The CDR3 has 19 residues. Trimming took 1 base from V and 2 from J; bases not matched to a gene: 13. Germline V gives CDR1 SGHTA, CDR2 FQGNSA. The DNA for the CDR3 is TGTGCCAGCAGCTTAGAGGGGTGGGTAGCGGGGGATAACACAGATACGCAGTATTTT. This encodes CASSLEGWVAGDNTDTQYF.

CDR3 sequence: CASNSGQGATNYGYTF. The CDR3 region has the DNA TGTGCCAGCAACTCGGGACAGGGGGCGACTAACTATGGCTACACCTTC. The chain combines TRBV7-8 with TRBJ1-2, with TRBD1 identical over 12 bases. The CDR3 spans 16 residues. V shed 7 bases, J shed 0 bases, and the junction held 6 bases outside the gene matches. The germline gives CDR1 SGHVS, CDR2 FQNEAQ.

DNA for the CDR3: TGTGCCAGCAGCTTTGGGACAGGGACTGAAAAACTGTTTTTT. Protein: CASSFGTGTEKLFF. The J gene is TRBJ1-4, the V gene TRBV5-6, with 9 bases identical to TRBD1. V trimming: 2 bases; J trimming: 7 bases; junction bases outside the gene matches: 3. This CDR3 is 14 amino acids long. The V gene's germline CDR1 is SGHDT and CDR2 YYEEEE.

The genes are TRBV5-1 and TRBJ1-1, with D possibly matching TRBD1 (6 bases). V lost 0 bases to trimming and J lost 4 bases, with 22 bases between them. The germline CDR1 and CDR2 sequences are SGHRS and YFSETQ. The CDR3 spans 18 residues. Here the CDR3 DNA reads TGCGCCAGCAGCTTGGCCGCTTGGGGGGGCGCGAAGGGCACTGAAGCTTTCTTT. Residues: CASSLAAWGGAKGTEAFF.

This clone appeared once. The chain joins TRBV5-1 to TRBJ1-2; 8 nucleotides line up with TRBD1. The junction had 19 bases not matched to a gene; V was cut back by 5 bases and J by 7 bases. This CDR3 has 17 residues. Germline CDR1 SGHRS, CDR2 YFSETQ. The CDR3 here is CASRVSGNEGQEVGYTF. The CDR3 DNA sequence: TGCGCCAGCAGAGTATCAGGGAACGAGGGACAGGAGGTTGGCTACACCTTC.

V gene TRBV9 combines with J gene TRBJ1-4; D is uncertain. The germline V gene encodes CDR1 SGDLS and CDR2 YYNGEE. The CDR3 extends over 14 amino acids. Trimming removed 4 bases at V and 4 bases at J, with 11 bases between. The CDR3 coding sequence is TGTGCCAGCAGCTTCCGGGGTAATAATGAAAAACTGTTTTTT. Protein: CASSFRGNNEKLFF.

J is TRBJ2-5 and V is TRBV3-1 (or the pseudogene TRBV3-2); 9 bases are a match to TRBD1. With 4 bases clipped from V and 13 bases from J, the junction kept 7 bases outside the gene matches. The V gene's germline CDR1 is LGHDT and CDR2 YNNKEL (reference sequence). The CDR3 contains 12 residues. The CDR3 sequence is CASSLTPGQGYF. Here the CDR3 DNA reads TGTGCCAGCAGCCTTACACCGGGACAGGGGTACTTC.

The chain uses TRBV5-1 and TRBJ2-4; 10 bases are shared with TRBD2. Germline values: CDR1 SGHRS, CDR2 YFSETQ. V shed 5 bases, J shed 1 base, and the junction held 9 bases outside the gene matches. CDR3 size: 17 residues. This CDR3 is CASSLTELAGAKNIQYF. CDR3 nucleotides: TGCGCCAGCAGTTTAACCGAACTAGCGGGGGCCAAAAACATTCAGTACTTC. The whole variable domain, filled in from reference TRBV5-1 and TRBJ2-4, reads KAGVTQTPRYLIKTRGQQVTLSCSPISGHRSVSWYQQTPGQGLQFLFEYFSETQRNKGNFPGRFSGRQFSNSRSEMNVSTLELGDSALYLCASSLTELAGAKNIQYFGAGTRLSVL.

The chain links TRBV27 to TRBJ2-3; D perhaps matches TRBD2 (6 bases). V lost 1 base to trimming and J lost 4 bases, with 15 bases between them. This CDR3 is built from 16 residues. Germline values: CDR1 MNHEY, CDR2 SMNVEV (reference sequence). The CDR3 is CASSLFGPGSADTQYF. The DNA of the CDR3 is TGTGCCAGCAGTTTATTTGGGCCCGGGAGTGCAGATACGCAGTATTTT.

The chain links TRBV24-1 to TRBJ1-2; 7 positions agree with TRBD1. V gave up 1 base and J gave up 7 bases; unmatched junction bases: 5. The germline gives CDR1 KGHDR, CDR2 SFDVKD. CDR3 length: 14 residues. The CDR3 region is CATSDFGTESGYTF. CDR3 sequence (DNA): TGTGCCACCAGTGATTTTGGGACAGAAAGTGGCTACACCTTC.